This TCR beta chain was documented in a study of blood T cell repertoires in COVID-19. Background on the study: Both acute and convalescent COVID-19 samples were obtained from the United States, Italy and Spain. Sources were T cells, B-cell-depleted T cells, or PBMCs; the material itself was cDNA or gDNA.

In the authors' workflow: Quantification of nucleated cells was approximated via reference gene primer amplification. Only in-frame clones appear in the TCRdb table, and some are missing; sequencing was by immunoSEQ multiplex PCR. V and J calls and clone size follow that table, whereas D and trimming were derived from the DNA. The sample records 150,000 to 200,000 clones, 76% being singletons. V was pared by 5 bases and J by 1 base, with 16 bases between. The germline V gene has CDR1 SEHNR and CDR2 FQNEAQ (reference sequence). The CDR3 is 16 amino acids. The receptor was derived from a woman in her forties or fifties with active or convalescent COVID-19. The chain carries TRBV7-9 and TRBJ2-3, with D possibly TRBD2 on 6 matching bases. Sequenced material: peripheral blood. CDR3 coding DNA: TGTGCCAGCAGCCCACCGCGCTCTAGCGGCACAGATACGCAGTATTTT. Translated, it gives CASSPPRSSGTDTQYF.